The 25 T cell receptor beta chains below were found in one sample sequenced in a study of human thymus T cells. Data came from immunoSEQ multiplex PCR; TCRdb stores just in-frame clones and leaves some out. The repertoire holds tens of thousands of clones, 94% seen once, with about 0.13% in the top ten. Input material: blood. The receptors here all came from a boy in the first two years of life with a congenital heart defect but otherwise immunologically healthy.

The J gene is TRBJ1-1, the V gene TRBV5-4; TRBD1 matches at 8 bases. This CDR3 is 15 amino acids long. The trim removed 4 bases at V and 4 bases at J, leaving 9 bases unmatched. Germline V gene lookup returns CDR1 SGHNT and CDR2 YYREEE (reference sequence). The CDR3 sequence is CASSSGQGRGTEAFF. The DNA for the CDR3 is TGTGCCAGCAGCAGCGGACAGGGCCGGGGCACTGAAGCTTTCTTT.

The CDR3 loop reads CASSFRKAHNEQFF. Written as DNA, the CDR3 is TGTGCCAGCAGTTTCCGTAAGGCCCACAATGAGCAGTTCTTC. The gene calls are TRBV6-5 and TRBJ2-1; D gene ambiguous. CDR3 length equals 14 residues. Germline V gives CDR1 MNHEY, CDR2 SVGAGI. Deletions cut 4 bases from V and 5 bases from J, with 12 bases between.

This rearrangement joins TRBV12-1 to TRBJ2-3; the table gives TRBD2 as D, unverified against the DNA. TRBV12-1 is marked as a pseudogene. The CDR3 length is 15 residues. The CDR3 bases are TGTGCCAGCAGCCCATCTAGCGGGGGGGCACATACGCAGTATTTT. Residues: CASSPSSGGAHTQYF.

The chain has TRBV7-2 and TRBJ2-7, with 13 bases lining up with TRBD2. This CDR3 has 14 amino acids. V lost 4 bases, J lost 6 bases, and 3 bases stayed unmatched. The germline CDR1 and CDR2 sequences are SGHTA and FQGNSA. CDR3 sequence reads: CASSSGLAGVEQYF. The CDR3, as DNA: TGTGCCAGCAGCTCCGGACTAGCGGGAGTCGAGCAGTACTTC.

The rearrangement uses TRBV5-1 and TRBJ1-3; D remains ambiguous. V lost 2 bases and J lost 4, with 4 bases in between. Per the germline V gene, CDR1 is SGHRS and CDR2 is YFSETQ. This CDR3 spans 12 amino acids. The CDR3 sequence: CASSFDGNTIYF. The CDR3 nucleotides read TGCGCCAGCAGCTTCGACGGAAACACCATATATTTT.

J is TRBJ1-2 and V is TRBV12-5; no clear D. Between the trimmed V and J ends, which lost 0 bases and 3 bases, there was a span of 2 bases. The length of the CDR3 is 12 residues. Germline V lookup: CDR1 LGHNT, CDR2 FRNRAP. In nucleotides, the CDR3 is TGTGCTAGTGGTTTGGTACACTATGGCTACACCTTC. Translation: CASGLVHYGYTF.

V usage is TRBV9 and J usage is TRBJ2-2; D uncertain. The CDR3 spans 12 residues. Germline CDR1 SGDLS, CDR2 YYNGEE. V lost 0 bases, J lost 7 bases, and 4 bases lay in between. Written as DNA, the CDR3 is TGTGCCAGCAGCGTAGTAATCGGGGAGCTGTTTTTT. Translating gives CASSVVIGELFF. Together with reference TRBV9 and TRBJ2-2, the CDR3 gives the full variable domain: DSGVTQTPKHLITATGQRVTLRCSPRSGDLSVYWYQQSLDQGLQFLIQYYNGEERAKGNILERFSAQQFPDLHSELNLSSLELGDSALYFCASSVVIGELFFGEGSRLTVL.

This sequence joins TRBV5-4 and TRBJ2-7, with D unclear. The CDR3 totals 14 residues. Trimming cost V 0 bases and J 0 bases, with 7 bases left between them. Germline V gene lookup returns CDR1 SGHNT and CDR2 YYREEE (reference sequence). CDR3 coding DNA: TGTGCCAGCAGCTTGGAGCGTCTCTCCTACGAGCAGTACTTC. This translates into CASSLERLSYEQYF.

This chain uses TRBV27 with TRBJ2-7; no firm D call. The CDR3 spans 11 residues. Germline V lookup: CDR1 MNHEY, CDR2 SMNVEV (reference sequence). With 10 bases removed from V and 3 bases from J, the gap between germline ends came to 10 bases. Here the CDR3 reads CATAKGYEQYF. For the CDR3, the DNA is TGTGCCACCGCAAAGGGCTACGAGCAGTACTTC.

The V gene is TRBV4-3, the J gene TRBJ1-6; D remains unclear. Trimming shortened V by 1 base and J by 0 bases, and 4 bases separated the two germline ends. The germline V gene has CDR1 LGHNA and CDR2 YSLEER. This CDR3 comprises 15 residues. Here the CDR3 reads CASSQGHSYNSPLHF. The CDR3 DNA reads as TGCGCCAGCAGCCAAGGACACTCCTATAATTCACCCCTCCACTTT.

The rearrangement uses TRBV7-4 and TRBJ2-5, with unresolved D. V lost 1 base and J 4 bases, leaving 10 bases between the germline ends. CDR1 is SGHVT and CDR2 is SQSDAQ in the germline V gene. CDR3 length equals 14 residues. The CDR3 DNA is TGTGCCAGCAGCTTAGAAAGCCCCAGAGAGACCCAGTACTTC. Encoded protein: CASSLESPRETQYF.

J is TRBJ1-2 and V is TRBV2; TRBD1 aligns across 9 bases. The V segment lost 8 bases and the J segment 3 bases; nucleotides outside the gene matches: 4. CDR1 and CDR2 from the germline V gene are SNHLY and FYNNEI. The CDR3 length is 13 residues. The DNA of the CDR3 is TGTGCCAGCCGACAGGGGGAGGACTATGGCTACACCTTC. Protein sequence: CASRQGEDYGYTF.

The chain recombines TRBV21-1 with TRBJ2-7; TRBD1, the table's D call, lacks a check against the DNA. TRBV21-1 is a recognized pseudogene. CDR3 length: 16 amino acids. CDR3 DNA: TGTGCCAGCAGCAAAGATAAAGGGGCGCGCTCCTACGAGCAGTACTTC. Translating it yields CASSKDKGARSYEQYF.

The CDR3 is CASSYAGPSYNSPLHF. In DNA form, the CDR3 reads TGTGCCAGCAGTTACGCAGGGCCTTCCTATAATTCACCCCTCCACTTT. This chain uses TRBV6-6 with TRBJ1-6; D is perhaps TRBD1 (5 bases). V dropped 2 bases and J dropped 1 base, with 9 bases sitting between them. CDR1 MNHNY and CDR2 SVGAGI come from the germline V gene (reference sequence). This CDR3 is built from 16 residues.

This rearrangement joins TRBV9 to TRBJ2-1, with 7 bases lining up with TRBD2. This CDR3 region has 14 residues. The trim removed 2 bases at V and 8 bases at J, leaving 7 bases unmatched. Germline lookup yields CDR1 SGDLS and CDR2 YYNGEE. CDR3 amino acids: CASSVPGTTDEQFF. In DNA form, the CDR3 reads TGTGCCAGCAGCGTCCCGGGGACTACCGATGAGCAGTTCTTC.

This chain uses TRBV10-2 with TRBJ1-2; perhaps TRBD1 as D (6 bases). V shed 4 bases and J shed 5 bases, with 14 bases lying between them. The CDR3 loop spans 14 amino acids. Germline CDR1 is WSHSY and CDR2 is SAAADI. The chain's CDR3 is CASSGYREGYGYTF. DNA for the CDR3: TGCGCCAGCAGTGGTTACAGGGAGGGGTATGGCTACACCTTC.

J is TRBJ1-2 and V is TRBV30; 8 bases agree with TRBD1. Germline lookup yields CDR1 GTSNPN and CDR2 SVGIG (reference sequence). V dropped 5 bases and J dropped 6; count of bases not matched to a gene: 8. This CDR3 has 13 residues. The CDR3 bases are TGTGCCTGGCAGACAGGGGCGGGCGATGGCTACACCTTC. It yields the protein CAWQTGAGDGYTF.

This chain uses TRBV4-2 with TRBJ1-2; D ambiguous. The CDR3 totals 13 residues. The germline V gene has CDR1 LGHNA and CDR2 YNFKEQ. The V and J ends lost 4 bases and 10 bases respectively, with 16 bases between them. The CDR3 DNA is TGTGCCAGCAGCCCAGACGGTCCAAGGCACTACACCTTC. This sequence encodes CASSPDGPRHYTF.

This sequence joins TRBV30 and TRBJ1-2; D perhaps matches TRBD1 (5 bases). Trimming cost V 3 bases and J 2 bases, with 10 bases left between them. Germline CDR1 is GTSNPN and CDR2 is SVGIG (reference sequence). CDR3 length: 13 amino acids. The DNA of the CDR3 is TGTGCCTGGAGGGGGCGCGTCAACTATGGCTACACCTTC. Its translation is CAWRGRVNYGYTF.

The chain joins TRBV7-9 to TRBJ2-5; 11 bases align to TRBD2. CDR3 length: 16 amino acids. Germline loops: CDR1 SEHNR, CDR2 FQNEAQ (reference sequence). V lost 1 base, J lost 1 base, and 2 bases stayed unmatched. The CDR3 DNA reads TGTGCCAGCAGCTTAGGACTAGCGGGGCCCCAAGAGACCCAGTACTTC. Protein sequence: CASSLGLAGPQETQYF.

This clone was recorded only once. The chain links TRBV6-5 to TRBJ2-7; 8 bases line up with TRBD1. Germline assignment: CDR1 MNHEY and CDR2 SVGAGI. CDR3 length equals 12 residues. The ends lost 11 bases at V and 1 base at J; junction bases unmatched: 4. CDR3 region: CAPRTGSYEQYF. CDR3 nucleotides: TGTGCCCCCCGGACAGGGTCCTACGAGCAGTACTTC.

The rearrangement links TRBV27 to TRBJ2-1; D uncertain. V shed 4 bases and J shed 5 bases, with 9 bases lying between them. There are 13 residues in the CDR3. Germline-derived CDR1 and CDR2 are MNHEY and SMNVEV (reference sequence). The CDR3 here is CASSYLGNNEQFF. CDR3 DNA: TGTGCCAGCAGTTACCTAGGGAACAATGAGCAGTTCTTC.

The chain combines TRBV2 with TRBJ2-2; perhaps TRBD1 as D (6 bases). The CDR3 covers 14 residues. The germline V and J ends were trimmed by 4 bases and 5 bases, with 11 bases remaining between them. Germline assignment: CDR1 SNHLY and CDR2 FYNNEI. Here the CDR3 DNA reads TGTGCCAGCAGTGGACAGGTAGAAACCGGGGAGCTGTTTTTT. It codes for CASSGQVETGELFF.

V and J are TRBV11-2 and TRBJ2-4, with 7 nucleotides matching TRBD1. Germline values: CDR1 SGHAT, CDR2 FQNNGV. The V gene end was trimmed by 4 bases and the J gene end by 6 bases; junction bases not matched to a gene: 0. The CDR3 spans 12 residues. This CDR3 is CASSSGGNIQYF. Written as DNA, the CDR3 is TGTGCCAGCAGCTCAGGGGGAAACATTCAGTACTTC.

The chain joins TRBV23-1 to TRBJ1-3; 7 nucleotides agree with TRBD1. TRBV23-1 is given ORF status, its function remaining uncertain. There are 15 residues in the CDR3. With V trimmed by 6 bases and J by 2 bases, 7 bases remained unmatched. This CDR3 reads CASRPDRAAGNTIYF. Written as DNA, the CDR3 is TGCGCCAGCAGACCCGACAGGGCCGCTGGAAACACCATATATTTT.